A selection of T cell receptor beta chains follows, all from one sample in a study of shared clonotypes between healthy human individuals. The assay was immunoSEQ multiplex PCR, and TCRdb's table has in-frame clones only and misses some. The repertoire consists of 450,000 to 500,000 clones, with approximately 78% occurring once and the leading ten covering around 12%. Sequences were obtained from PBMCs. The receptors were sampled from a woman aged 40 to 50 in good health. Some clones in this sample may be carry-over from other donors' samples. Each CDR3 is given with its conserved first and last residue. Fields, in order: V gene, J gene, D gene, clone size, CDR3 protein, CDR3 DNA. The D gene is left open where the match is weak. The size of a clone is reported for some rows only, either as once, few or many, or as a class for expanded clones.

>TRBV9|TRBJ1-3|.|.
CASSVGTPGNTIYF
TGTGCCAGCAGCGTAGGGACGCCTGGAAACACCATATATTTT
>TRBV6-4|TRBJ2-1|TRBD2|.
CASSDKGGPSYEQFF
TGTGCCAGCAGTGACAAGGGAGGGCCTTCGTATGAGCAGTTCTTC
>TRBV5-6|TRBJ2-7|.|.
CASSWDTDSYEQYF
TGTGCCAGCAGCTGGGACACCGACTCCTACGAGCAGTACTTC
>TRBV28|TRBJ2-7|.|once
CASSLRESSYEQYF
TGTGCCAGCAGTTTGAGGGAAAGCTCCTACGAGCAGTACTTC
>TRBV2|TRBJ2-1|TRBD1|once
CASRTGGGSYNEQFF
TGTGCCAGCAGGACAGGGGGTGGTTCCTACAATGAGCAGTTCTTC
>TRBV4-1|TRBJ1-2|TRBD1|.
CASSQIGQGSTF
TGCGCCAGCAGCCAGATCGGACAGGGAAGCACCTTC
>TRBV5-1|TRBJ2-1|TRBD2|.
CASSAGGTSSGNIYNEQFF
TGCGCCAGCAGTGCCGGGGGGACTAGTAGTGGGAACATCTACAATGAGCAGTTCTTC
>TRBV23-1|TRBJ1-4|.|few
CASSQSSDPATNEKLFF
TGCGCCAGCAGTCAATCGTCAGACCCTGCAACTAATGAAAAACTGTTTTTT
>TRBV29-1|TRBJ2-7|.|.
CSVEVGPYEQYF
TGCAGCGTTGAAGTGGGACCCTACGAGCAGTACTTC
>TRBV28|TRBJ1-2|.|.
CASSYPHRSYGYTF
TGTGCCAGCAGTTACCCACACAGGTCCTATGGCTACACCTTC
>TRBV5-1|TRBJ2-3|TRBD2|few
CASSLQGTSVGGTDTQYF
TGCGCCAGCAGCCTCCAGGGAACTAGCGTCGGAGGCACAGATACGCAGTATTTT
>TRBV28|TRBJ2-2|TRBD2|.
CASSLWVSGGPRTGELFF
TGTGCCAGCAGTTTATGGGTTAGCGGGGGGCCGAGGACCGGGGAGCTGTTTTTT
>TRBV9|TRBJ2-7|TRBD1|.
CASAVGQGKFYEQYF
TGTGCCAGCGCTGTGGGACAGGGAAAATTCTACGAGCAGTACTTC
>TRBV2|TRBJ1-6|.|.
CASSPSRTNNSPLHF
TGTGCCAGCAGTCCGAGCCGGACCAATAATTCACCCCTCCACTTT
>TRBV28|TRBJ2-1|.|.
CASSFYTSSYNEQFF
TGTGCCAGCAGTTTTTACACGAGCTCCTACAATGAGCAGTTCTTC
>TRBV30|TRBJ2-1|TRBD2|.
CAWGPGGSSYNEQFF
TGTGCCTGGGGCCCCGGCGGGAGCTCCTACAATGAGCAGTTCTTC
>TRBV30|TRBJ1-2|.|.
CAWSPPPLGGYTF
TGTGCCTGGAGTCCACCGCCCTTAGGGGGCTACACCTTC
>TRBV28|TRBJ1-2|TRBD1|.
CASSTGTGVDYGYTF
TGTGCCAGCAGCACCGGGACAGGGGTTGACTATGGCTACACCTTC
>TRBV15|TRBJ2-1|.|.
CATSGPETGRNEQFF
TGTGCCACCAGCGGACCAGAGACAGGGAGGAATGAGCAGTTCTTC
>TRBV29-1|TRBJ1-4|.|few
CSVEDLGEKLFF
TGCAGCGTTGAAGATCTTGGCGAAAAACTGTTTTTT
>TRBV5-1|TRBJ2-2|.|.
CASGMNTGELFF
TGCGCCAGCGGCATGAACACCGGGGAGCTGTTTTTT
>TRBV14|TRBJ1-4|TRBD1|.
CASSQGQGEGGVEKLFF
TGTGCCAGCAGCCAAGGACAGGGGGAGGGAGGGGTCGAAAAACTGTTTTTT
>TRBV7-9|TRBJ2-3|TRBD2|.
CASSPLAGGTDTQYF
TGTGCCAGCAGCCCTCTAGCGGGAGGCACAGATACGCAGTATTTT
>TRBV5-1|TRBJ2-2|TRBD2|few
CASSFGLADTGELFF
TGCGCCAGCAGCTTCGGACTAGCAGACACCGGGGAGCTGTTTTTT
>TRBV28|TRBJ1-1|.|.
CASRPRGSTEAFF
TGTGCCAGCAGGCCCCGGGGGAGCACTGAAGCTTTCTTT
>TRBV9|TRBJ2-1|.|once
CASGRTPIRAYNEQFF
TGTGCCAGCGGGAGGACCCCCATTAGAGCATACAATGAGCAGTTCTTC
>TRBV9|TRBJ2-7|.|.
CASSPGPAYEQYF
TGTGCCAGCAGCCCCGGACCCGCCTACGAGCAGTACTTC
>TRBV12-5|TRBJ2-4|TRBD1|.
CASGDRGRNIQYF
TGTGCTAGTGGGGACAGGGGGCGCAACATTCAGTACTTC
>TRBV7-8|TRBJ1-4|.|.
CASSPGGSNEKLFF
TGTGCCAGCAGCCCCGGCGGTTCTAATGAAAAACTGTTTTTT
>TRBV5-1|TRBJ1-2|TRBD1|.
CASSLGGQQWDGYTF
TGCGCCAGCAGCTTGGGGGGACAGCAGTGGGATGGCTACACCTTC
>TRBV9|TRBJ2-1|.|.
CASSVVSESSYNEQFF
TGTGCCAGCAGCGTAGTTAGCGAGTCGTCCTACAATGAGCAGTTCTTC
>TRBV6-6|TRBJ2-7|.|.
CASSRARSSYEQYF
TGTGCCAGCAGTCGGGCCAGGAGCTCCTACGAGCAGTACTTC